This entry describes one T cell receptor beta chain. This entry is derived from a study of shared clonotypes between healthy human individuals. Deep level was the assay's run setting. Using immunoSEQ multiplex PCR, the repertoire was profiled, and TCRdb retains in-frame clones only, with some absent. Here the sample spans 85,000 to 100,000 clones, approximately 70% being singletons. This clonotype was obtained from a young man in good health. Sequencing was performed on memory CD8+ T cells sorted from blood. Subset in this sample: CD45RO+ cells pooled with CCR7-negative TemRA cells.

CDR3 sequence (DNA): TGTGCCAGCAGCTCCCGAACGGGTGCCGTGGGAAACTATGGCTACACCTTC. Translating gives CASSSRTGAVGNYGYTF. This chain joins TRBV11-2 and TRBJ1-2, with no clear D. The V gene lost 4 bases and the J gene lost 2 bases, with 20 bases spanning the gap. This CDR3 is built from 17 residues. In germline, CDR1 is SGHAT, CDR2 FQNNGV.